The 32 T cell receptor beta chains reported below all come from one sample, sequenced in a study of T cell responses to AZD1222 COVID-19 vaccine. Sequencing was performed with immunoSEQ multiplex PCR; in TCRdb, only in-frame clones are kept and a portion is missing. The repertoire includes about 110,000 clones, 81% of them detected once, and roughly 4.8% sits in the top ten. Source: peripheral blood, taken on day 0 of AZD1222 vaccination. These receptors all come from an adult in good health.

This chain connects TRBV19 to TRBJ2-1; 7 nucleotides align to TRBD1. The CDR3 sequence is 15 residues long. Trimming cost V 3 bases and J 6 bases; bases outside gene matches: 8. Germline CDR1 reads LNHDA; CDR2 reads SQIVND (reference sequence). CDR3 sequence (DNA): TGTGCCAGTAGTATCGACAGGGTCGGGGTCAATGAGCAGTTCTTC. It yields the protein CASSIDRVGVNEQFF. The full variable domain, its missing parts supplied by reference TRBV19 and TRBJ2-1, is DGGITQSPKYLFRKEGQNVTLSCEQNLNHDAMYWYRQDPGQGLRLIYYSQIVNDFQKGDIAEGYSVSREKKESFPLTVTSAQKNPTAFYLCASSIDRVGVNEQFFGPGTRLTVL.

This clone was counted only a few times. The chain combines TRBV6-5 with TRBJ2-3, with D unclear. Germline lookup yields CDR1 MNHEY and CDR2 SVGAGI. This CDR3 has 14 amino acids. V shed 5 bases and J shed 5 bases, with 14 bases lying between them. As DNA, the CDR3 is TGTGCCAGCAGTCGAAGCTCGAGTGGAGATACGCAGTATTTT. This codes for CASSRSSSGDTQYF.

V is TRBV3-1 (or the pseudogene TRBV3-2) and J is TRBJ2-1, with a weak D call TRBD2 (6 bases). V was cut by 1 base and J by 6 bases, with 22 bases left in between. Germline V gene data show CDR1 as LGHDT and CDR2 as YNNKEL (reference sequence). The CDR3 totals 18 residues. The CDR3 is CASSQGSQRSWRGNEQFF. The DNA of the CDR3 is TGTGCCAGCAGCCAAGGGTCCCAGAGGAGCTGGAGGGGCAATGAGCAGTTCTTC.

There are a few counts of this clone. V gene TRBV10-3 combines with J gene TRBJ1-1, with D unresolved. CDR3 length: 19 residues. V was clipped by 2 bases and J by 0 bases, with 22 bases between them. Germline V gene lookup returns CDR1 ENHRY and CDR2 SYGVKD. CDR3 DNA sequence: TGTGCCATCAGTGAGAGGTGGACCCCGGGGAAAGCCTTGAACACTGAAGCTTTCTTT. It specifies CAISERWTPGKALNTEAFF.

J is TRBJ1-1 and V is TRBV5-4; 10 bases agree with TRBD1. This CDR3 comprises 14 residues. CDR1 and CDR2 (germline): SGHNT, YYREEE (reference sequence). J was trimmed by 4 bases and V by 4 bases; bases with no gene match: 4. The CDR3 nucleotides are TGTGCCAGCAGCGGCCGGGACAGGGGCACTGAAGCTTTCTTT. Its translation is CASSGRDRGTEAFF.

The chain combines TRBV7-2 with TRBJ2-3; 11 positions agree with TRBD2. The CDR3 runs to 16 residues. The junction had 3 bases not matched to a gene; V was cut back by 1 base and J by 3 bases. Germline values: CDR1 SGHTA, CDR2 FQGNSA. CDR3 coding DNA: TGTGCCAGCAGCTTAGGTAGCGGGGGGGCAACAGATACGCAGTATTTT. Its protein product is CASSLGSGGATDTQYF.

V is TRBV28 and J is TRBJ1-2, with D unclear. The CDR3 spans 12 residues. The germline V and J ends were trimmed by 6 bases and 4 bases, with 9 bases remaining between them. Germline-derived CDR1 and CDR2 are MDHEN and SYDVKM. CDR3 coding DNA: TGTGCCAGCAGACCCTATAGCTATGGCTACACCTTC. Its translation is CASRPYSYGYTF.

This clone was seen only once. The rearrangement joins TRBV6-5 to TRBJ1-3; possibly TRBD1 for D (5 bases). Germline CDR1 is MNHEY and CDR2 is SVGAGI. The CDR3 is made up of 14 amino acids. The V end lost 6 bases, the J end lost 7 bases, and 16 bases lay between the germline ends. The CDR3 sequence is CASSLGRGSNTIYF. CDR3 bases: TGTGCCAGCAGCTTGGGACGGGGAAGTAACACCATATATTTT.

With regard to this clone: This specimen includes other DNA sequences encoding the same CDR3. The chain joins TRBV14 to TRBJ1-1, with D possibly TRBD1 on 5 matching bases. Germline V gives CDR1 SGHDN, CDR2 FVKESK. V lost 0 bases, J lost 5 bases, and 10 bases lay in between. This CDR3 comprises 14 residues. CDR3 loop: CASSQDAGITEAFF. CDR3 DNA sequence: TGTGCCAGCAGCCAAGATGCAGGGATAACTGAAGCTTTCTTT.

The gene calls are TRBV12-5 and TRBJ2-1, with D perhaps TRBD1 or TRBD2 (5 bases each). CDR3 length equals 14 residues. Looked up from germline, CDR1 is LGHNT and CDR2 is FRNRAP. V was trimmed by 3 bases and J by 5 bases, leaving 11 bases between them. CDR3 sequence: CASGLGDRNNEQFF. The CDR3 DNA reads TGTGCTAGTGGTTTAGGGGACCGCAACAATGAGCAGTTCTTC.

The chain links TRBV5-6 to TRBJ2-2, with D tentatively TRBD1 or TRBD2 (5 bases each). CDR1 is SGHDT, CDR2 YYEEEE, per germline. The V and J ends lost 4 bases and 4 bases respectively, with 11 bases between them. The CDR3 spans 14 residues. CDR3 loop: CASSEGMATGELFF. DNA for the CDR3: TGTGCCAGCAGCGAGGGGATGGCCACCGGGGAGCTGTTTTTT.

In the case of this clone: Other nucleotide sequences in the sample specify the same CDR3. The chain is built from TRBV7-2 and TRBJ1-4; no clear D gene. Germline CDR1 reads SGHTA; CDR2 reads FQGNSA. Trimming removed 0 bases at V and 3 bases at J, with 5 bases between. The CDR3 has 14 residues. CDR3 sequence: CASSLAGANEKLFF. The CDR3 DNA follows: TGTGCCAGCAGCTTAGCCGGGGCTAATGAAAAACTGTTTTTT. Based on the CDR3 plus reference TRBV7-2 and TRBJ1-4, the full variable domain is GAGVSQSPSNKVTEKGKDVELRCDPISGHTALYWYRQSLGQGLEFLIYFQGNSAPDKSGLPSDRFSAERTGGSVSTLTIQRTQQEDSAVYLCASSLAGANEKLFFGSGTQLSVL.

This clone was recorded at least ten times. V and J are TRBV7-9 and TRBJ1-1; D gene ambiguous. The CDR3 totals 14 residues. V was cut by 1 base and J by 4 bases, with 10 bases left in between. Germline V gene data show CDR1 as SEHNR and CDR2 as FQNEAQ (reference sequence). Here the CDR3 reads CASSLDWRSTEAFF. DNA of the CDR3: TGTGCCAGCAGCTTAGATTGGCGTAGCACTGAAGCTTTCTTT.

V and J are TRBV5-4 and TRBJ2-1, with 8 bases fitting TRBD2. Germline V gene data show CDR1 as SGHNT and CDR2 as YYREEE (reference sequence). With V trimmed by 10 bases and J by 2 bases, 11 bases remained unmatched. This CDR3 has 15 residues. CDR3 sequence: CARRPRGGAYNEQFF. CDR3 DNA sequence: TGTGCCCGCCGTCCCCGGGGGGGGGCCTACAATGAGCAGTTCTTC.

The chain combines TRBV4-3 with TRBJ2-3, with D perhaps matching TRBD1 or TRBD2 (5 bases each). The CDR3 has 16 residues. V shed 2 bases and J shed 6 bases, with 18 bases lying between them. Germline V lookup: CDR1 LGHNA, CDR2 YSLEER. In DNA, the CDR3 is TGCGCCAGCAGCCAATCCCGGGACCGGGGCCCGGATACGCAGTATTTT. The encoded protein is CASSQSRDRGPDTQYF.

The chain is built from TRBV29-1 and TRBJ1-5; D not certain. V was clipped by 1 base and J by 7 bases, with 8 bases between them. CDR3 length: 12 residues. The germline V gene has CDR1 SQVTM and CDR2 ANQGSEA. CDR3 sequence (DNA): TGCAGCGTTGAAGGGGTAGGGCAGCCCCAGCATTTT. Translated, it gives CSVEGVGQPQHF.

The rearrangement links TRBV18 to TRBJ1-2; possible D gene TRBD1, 5 bases. Trimming stripped 2 bases from V and 3 bases from J, with 10 bases between. Germline-derived CDR1 and CDR2 are KGHSH and LQKENI. The CDR3 covers 14 residues. The CDR3 sequence: CASSPTSGDYGYTF. In DNA form, the CDR3 reads TGTGCCAGCTCACCAACCTCGGGGGACTATGGCTACACCTTC.

About this clone itself: The sample holds other DNA sequences that translate to the same CDR3. This rearrangement joins TRBV11-3 to TRBJ2-2, with no clear D. This CDR3 is 13 amino acids long. V gave up 5 bases and J gave up 2 bases, with 6 bases separating them. Germline values: CDR1 SGHNT, CDR2 YENEEA. For the CDR3, the DNA is TGTGCCAGCAGCCTCACCAACACCGGGGAGCTGTTTTTT. Residues: CASSLTNTGELFF.

The chain uses TRBV9 and TRBJ2-7, with 7 positions matching TRBD2. Germline CDR1 reads SGDLS; CDR2 reads YYNGEE. The CDR3 is 15 residues long. Trimming removed 0 bases from V and 7 bases from J; junction bases left unmatched: 10. The CDR3 DNA is TGTGCCAGCAGCGTAGCTAGCGGCAATCCCGCAGAGCAGTACTTC. Amino acid sequence: CASSVASGNPAEQYF.

The chain has TRBV7-2 and TRBJ1-6; D remains unclear. This CDR3 is built from 13 residues. CDR1 and CDR2 from the germline V gene are SGHTA and FQGNSA. Between the trimmed V and J ends, which lost 1 base and 9 bases, there was a span of 7 bases. CDR3 coding DNA: TGTGCCAGCAGCTTAGAGGGAGTTTCACCCCTCCACTTT. Its protein is CASSLEGVSPLHF. The variable domain in full, completed from reference TRBV7-2 and TRBJ1-6, reads GAGVSQSPSNKVTEKGKDVELRCDPISGHTALYWYRQSLGQGLEFLIYFQGNSAPDKSGLPSDRFSAERTGGSVSTLTIQRTQQEDSAVYLCASSLEGVSPLHFGNGTRLTVT.

The CDR3 nucleotides are TGTGCCAGCAGCTTAACCGGGGTCGCAGATACGCAGTATTTT. Protein product: CASSLTGVADTQYF. The J gene is TRBJ2-3, the V gene TRBV7-3; tentatively, D is TRBD2 (5 bases). This CDR3 comprises 14 residues. With 0 bases removed from V and 4 bases from J, the gap between germline ends came to 8 bases. Germline V gene sequence: CDR1 SGHTA, CDR2 FQGTGA.

This clone was counted once. The chain recombines TRBV5-5 with TRBJ2-3, with 14 bases identical to TRBD2. After removal of 4 bases from V and 4 bases from J, the junction contained 5 bases not matched to a gene. Germline V gene lookup returns CDR1 SGHKS and CDR2 YYEKEE (reference sequence). The CDR3 runs 16 residues. The CDR3 here is CASSLGLAGGPDTQYF. Written as DNA, the CDR3 is TGTGCCAGCAGCCTCGGACTAGCGGGGGGACCAGATACGCAGTATTTT.

The V gene is TRBV19, the J gene TRBJ2-3; a possible D gene is TRBD2 (7 bases). Germline CDR1 and CDR2: LNHDA and SQIVND (reference sequence). Trimming shortened V by 7 bases and J by 1 base, and 21 bases separated the two germline ends. CDR3 length: 17 residues. The CDR3 sequence is CASTKRRGAAGTDTQYF. The CDR3 nucleotides are TGTGCCAGTACCAAACGACGGGGGGCGGCGGGCACAGATACGCAGTATTTT.

This clone was counted a few times. This chain connects TRBV28 to TRBJ2-7, with 8 bases lining up with TRBD1. CDR3 length: 15 residues. J gave up 0 bases and V 4 bases, and 5 bases lay outside the gene matches. Germline V CDR1 and CDR2: MDHEN, SYDVKM. As DNA, the CDR3 is TGTGCCAGCAGTTCGGGGGACAGGAGCTCCTACGAGCAGTACTTC. Translated: CASSSGDRSSYEQYF.

This chain uses TRBV6-2 or TRBV6-3 with TRBJ2-5; 12 positions agree with TRBD2. The germline gives CDR1 MNHEY, CDR2 SVGEGT. The V gene end was trimmed by 6 bases and the J gene end by 5 bases; junction bases not matched to a gene: 10. This CDR3 spans 16 amino acids. The CDR3 DNA is TGTGCCAGCAGCGACGGACTAGCGGGGTCGGGGGAGACCCAGTACTTC. It translates to CASSDGLAGSGETQYF.

This clone was seen a few times. J is TRBJ2-1 and V is TRBV7-2; a possible D gene is TRBD2 (5 bases). The CDR3 contains 13 residues. Germline V lookup: CDR1 SGHTA, CDR2 FQGNSA. Trimming took off 4 bases at V and 10 bases at J, with 14 bases between the two ends. CDR3 coding DNA: TGTGCCAGCAGCTCACGCCTAGCTGGAGAGCAGTTCTTC. Residues: CASSSRLAGEQFF.

The rearrangement uses TRBV4-3 and TRBJ1-1, with 8 nucleotides matching TRBD1. With 3 bases clipped from V and 7 bases from J, the junction kept 7 bases outside the gene matches. The CDR3 is 14 residues long. Germline-derived CDR1 and CDR2 are LGHNA and YSLEER. In DNA, the CDR3 is TGCGCCAGCAGCCAGGCCCAGGGGGCTAGTGAAGCTTTCTTT. Protein: CASSQAQGASEAFF.

CDR3 nucleotides: TGCGCCAGCAGCATTGGCGGGCGCTTCACAGGGGACTATGGCTACACCTTC. Its translation is CASSIGGRFTGDYGYTF. The chain carries TRBV5-1 and TRBJ1-2; 7 nucleotides line up with TRBD1. This CDR3 is built from 17 residues. Germline CDR1 is SGHRS and CDR2 is YFSETQ. Losses at the gene ends were 4 bases for V and 3 bases for J; bases not matched to a gene: 15.

V gene TRBV10-1 combines with J gene TRBJ1-2; weak D call: TRBD1 (6 bases). Germline loops: CDR1 WNHNN, CDR2 SYGVQD (reference sequence). This CDR3 has 13 residues. Trimming cost V 6 bases and J 5 bases, with 13 bases left between them. The CDR3 protein is CASRGGPPYGYTF. CDR3 in DNA: TGCGCCAGCAGGGGGGGCCCCCCTTATGGCTACACCTTC.

J is TRBJ1-5 and V is TRBV24-1, with 9 positions matching TRBD1. CDR1 and CDR2 from the germline V gene are KGHDR and SFDVKD. V gave up 8 bases and J gave up 6 bases; unmatched junction bases: 10. The CDR3 totals 15 residues. Written as DNA, the CDR3 is TGTGCCACCATACCGGGACAGGGATCCGGTCAGCCCCAGCATTTT. Protein: CATIPGQGSGQPQHF.

The chain is built from TRBV7-2 and TRBJ1-2, with unresolved D. The V end was cut by 1 base, the J end by 2 bases, with 5 bases between. This CDR3 is built from 13 residues. Germline CDR1 is SGHTA and CDR2 is FQGNSA. CDR3 DNA: TGTGCCAGCAGCTTAGGAGACAACTATGGCTACACCTTC. It specifies CASSLGDNYGYTF.

The V and J genes are TRBV9 and TRBJ2-2; TRBD2 agrees at 13 bases. The CDR3 runs to 17 residues. V dropped 4 bases and J dropped 5; count of bases not matched to a gene: 8. CDR1 is SGDLS and CDR2 is YYNGEE in the germline V gene. The CDR3 loop reads CASSPRTSGRSTGELFF. The CDR3 DNA is TGTGCCAGCAGCCCTCGGACTAGCGGGAGAAGTACCGGGGAGCTGTTTTTT.